The present TCR beta chain was sequenced within a study of cytomegalovirus exposure and HLA in healthy donors. V lost 6 bases, J lost 1 base, and 12 bases lay in between. Germline V lookup: CDR1 MDHEN, CDR2 SYDVKM. This CDR3 is built from 14 residues. This clone was seen just once. The study ran its PCR with 60 Vbeta and 13 Jbeta primers. In the study's own analysis: Roughly 11 million shared chains were among the roughly 80 million unique TCR beta chains that a later analysis counted. Produced via immunoSEQ multiplex PCR; TCRdb's table is partial and in-frame only. The DNA gave D and trimming, while V, J and clone size come from that table. The sample includes approximately 160,000 clones, roughly 73% seen only once; the top ten take 4% to 5.5%.

The chain has TRBV28 and TRBJ1-1; a weak D match, TRBD1 (6 bases). Sequenced material: PBMCs. The receptor comes from a male donor in good health and CMV-seronegative. The CDR3 region is CASSTTGWNTEAFF. In nucleotides, the CDR3 is TGTGCCAGCAGCACGACAGGATGGAACACTGAAGCTTTCTTT.